These 30 T cell receptor beta chains came from one sample sequenced in a study of spatial heterogeneity in lung cancer. The time point: sample taken at primary tumor resection. Their antigen targets remain unknown. The study, taken as a whole, reports: Counts of expanded alpha and beta TCRs within tumors tracked the tumor nonsynonymous mutation count.

One entry per CDR3 protein, called by TCRdb with MiXCR from the 5' RACE reads. The sample shows 4,800 or so distinct CDR3 sequences, roughly 12% of them seen only once. The sample here was lung tumor tissue, taken at surgery. These receptor sequences come from a male donor with early-stage non-small cell lung cancer.

For this clonotype: Within a library made for alpha chains, this beta chain is off target, and its count is uninformative. J is TRBJ2-7 and V is TRBV5-4; 9 bases are a match to TRBD1. Germline loops: CDR1 SGHNT, CDR2 YYREEE (reference sequence). CDR3 length: 15 residues. The junction had 6 bases not matched to a gene; V was cut back by 3 bases and J by 2 bases. CDR3 coding DNA: TGTGCCAGCAGCTACACAGGGGGCGCGCCCTACGAGCAGTACTTC. Translated: CASSYTGGAPYEQYF.

As regards this clonotype: Little can be read into the size of this beta chain, an off-target read in a library designed for alpha chains. This CDR3 is CASSQSVPEYNSPLHF. For the CDR3, the DNA is TGCGCCAGCAGCCAAAGCGTCCCCGAGTATAATTCACCCCTCCACTTT. V gene TRBV4-1 combines with J gene TRBJ1-6; D unresolved. CDR1 is MGHRA and CDR2 is YSYEKL in the germline V gene. V was cut by 2 bases and J by 4 bases, with 12 bases left in between. The CDR3 extends over 16 amino acids.

This clonotype is medium-sized in the sample. This beta chain represents an off-target read in a library built for alpha chains; its size is of limited meaning. The rearrangement joins TRBV5-4 to TRBJ2-1, with TRBD2 matching 8 bases. The CDR3 covers 15 residues. The germline V gene encodes CDR1 SGHNT and CDR2 YYREEE (reference sequence). Trimming cost V 2 bases and J 9 bases; bases outside gene matches: 10. CDR3 amino acids: CASSLLSGRSSEQFF. DNA of the CDR3: TGTGCCAGCAGCTTATTAAGCGGGAGATCAAGTGAGCAGTTCTTC.

This clonotype occurred many times. This beta chain is off target for a library built for alpha chains, so its abundance means little. The CDR3 reads CASSIRSGLSSYNEQFF. DNA of the CDR3: TGTGCCAGCAGCATACGGTCAGGGCTAAGCTCCTACAATGAGCAGTTCTTC. The chain uses TRBV7-9 and TRBJ2-1; a possible D gene is TRBD1 (5 bases). The CDR3 has 17 residues. The V gene's germline CDR1 is SEHNR and CDR2 FQNEAQ (reference sequence). Trimming left V 5 bases short and J 0 bases short, with 17 bases between.

This clonotype has at least ten counts. This beta chain is an off-target read within a library intended for alpha chains, so its frequency means little. The gene calls are TRBV30 and TRBJ1-6; D call uncertain. The length of the CDR3 is 16 residues. With 5 bases removed from V and 8 bases from J, the gap between germline ends came to 22 bases. CDR1 and CDR2 (germline): GTSNPN, SVGIG (reference sequence). The CDR3 coding sequence is TGTGCCTGGGGTGAGTGGCCCCCCACTAGAGATTCACCCCTCCACTTT. The encoded protein is CAWGEWPPTRDSPLHF.

Many counts were recorded for this clonotype. The library was built for alpha chains, so this beta chain is an off-target read and its size means little. The chain combines TRBV20-1 with TRBJ1-2; 9 bases are a match to TRBD1. CDR1 DFQATT and CDR2 SNEGSKA come from the germline V gene (reference sequence). CDR3 length equals 15 residues. Trimming took 2 bases from V and 8 from J; bases not matched to a gene: 12. CDR3 bases: TGCAGTGCTAGACAACATCTACAGGGGGCGCGAGGCTACACCTTC. This gives the protein CSARQHLQGARGYTF.

Regarding this clonotype: A library made for alpha chains picked up this beta chain off target, so its size means little. V gene TRBV7-2 combines with J gene TRBJ2-1; 11 bases align to TRBD2. Germline V gene lookup returns CDR1 SGHTA and CDR2 FQGNSA. This CDR3 has 16 amino acids. With 5 bases clipped from V and 9 bases from J, the junction kept 12 bases outside the gene matches. CDR3 loop: CASSGRGTSGSTEQFF. CDR3 sequence (DNA): TGTGCCAGCAGCGGCCGTGGGACTAGCGGTTCGACTGAGCAGTTCTTC.

This clonotype ranks as medium-sized. This beta chain lies outside the target of a library built for alpha chains; its clone size means little. The chain recombines TRBV6-5 with TRBJ1-1; no clear D gene. Trimming stripped 2 bases from V and 5 bases from J, with 3 bases between. CDR1 and CDR2 (germline): MNHEY, SVGAGI. The CDR3 has 11 amino acids. CDR3 bases: TGTGCCAGCAGTTACGGAACTGAAGCTTTCTTT. Residues: CASSYGTEAFF.

This clonotype is medium-sized (0.01 to 0.1%) within its sample. Little can be read into the size of this beta chain, an off-target read in a library designed for alpha chains. This chain links TRBV28 with TRBJ2-1; D unresolved. The germline V gene encodes CDR1 MDHEN and CDR2 SYDVKM. The CDR3 is 11 residues long. V lost 5 bases and J lost 5, with 4 bases in between. CDR3 coding DNA: TGTGCCAGCAGTCTAAACAATGAGCAGTTCTTC. It specifies CASSLNNEQFF. Together with reference TRBV28 and TRBJ2-1, the CDR3 gives the full variable domain: DVKVTQSSRYLVKRTGEKVFLECVQDMDHENMFWYRQDPGLGLRLIYFSYDVKMKEKGDIPEGYSVSREKKERFSLILESASTNQTSMYLCASSLNNEQFFGPGTRLTVL.

This clonotype has a handful of counts. Since it is a stray read in a library aimed at alpha chains, this beta chain has a size that is not meaningful. CDR3 region: CAISDYQEQFF. In nucleotides, the CDR3 is TGTGCCATCAGTGATTATCAAGAGCAGTTCTTC. This chain links TRBV10-3 with TRBJ2-1; D remains ambiguous. CDR1 and CDR2 from the germline V gene are ENHRY and SYGVKD. There are 11 residues in the CDR3. The V and J ends lost 3 bases and 10 bases respectively, with 7 bases between them.

To note about this clonotype: With the library built for alpha chains, this beta chain is off target and its frequency is not meaningful. V gene TRBV28 combines with J gene TRBJ2-7, with unresolved D. Trimming stripped 6 bases from V and 4 bases from J, with 7 bases between. The CDR3 length is 11 residues. CDR1 is MDHEN and CDR2 is SYDVKM in the germline V gene. The CDR3 region is CASSQAYEQYF. As DNA, the CDR3 is TGTGCCAGCAGCCAGGCATACGAGCAGTACTTC.

In the case of this clonotype: This beta chain represents an off-target read in a library built for alpha chains; its size is of limited meaning. J is TRBJ2-7 and V is TRBV6-5, with 9 nucleotides matching TRBD1. The CDR3 has 14 amino acids. The V and J ends lost 5 bases and 1 base, in that order; junction bases with no gene match: 3. CDR1 is MNHEY, CDR2 SVGAGI, per germline. CDR3 DNA sequence: TGTGCCAGCAGTCCCGGGACAGGGTCCTACGAGCAGTACTTC. Its protein product is CASSPGTGSYEQYF.

This clonotype was detected ten times or more. The library was prepared for alpha chains; this beta chain is a stray read, so its frequency means little. CDR3 DNA: TGCGCCAGCAGCTTGGAGGGGAGAAGAACAACTAATGAAAAACTGTTTTTT. This translates into CASSLEGRRTTNEKLFF. This chain joins TRBV5-1 and TRBJ1-4, with a tentative D call TRBD1 (5 bases). The germline CDR1 and CDR2 sequences are SGHRS and YFSETQ. The CDR3 loop spans 17 amino acids. Trimming cost V 0 bases and J 0 bases, with 12 bases left between them.

This clonotype showed up many times. In a library made to pick up alpha chains, this beta chain is a stray read with a size that means little. V gene TRBV6-2 or TRBV6-3 combines with J gene TRBJ2-7; D is perhaps TRBD2 (6 bases). CDR1 is MNHEY and CDR2 is SVGEGT in the germline V gene. The CDR3 is 14 amino acids. Between the trimmed V and J ends, which lost 2 bases and 5 bases, there was a span of 13 bases. The CDR3 nucleotides read TGTGCCAGCAGTTACCCGGAGGGCGACGACGAGCAGTACTTC. Protein: CASSYPEGDDEQYF.

This clonotype is medium-sized in the sample. A library prepared for alpha chains yielded this beta chain as an off-target read; its size is of little meaning. V gene TRBV7-9 combines with J gene TRBJ2-5, with 11 bases aligning to TRBD2. The CDR3 length is 17 residues. Germline V gene lookup returns CDR1 SEHNR and CDR2 FQNEAQ (reference sequence). J was trimmed by 2 bases and V by 3 bases; bases with no gene match: 8. CDR3 coding DNA: TGTGCCAGCAGCTTGAGCCACCGACTAGCGGGGCAAGAGACCCAGTACTTC. Protein: CASSLSHRLAGQETQYF.

This clonotype was found a few times. Since the library was made to target alpha chains, this beta chain is a stray read and its abundance is not meaningful. The rearrangement links TRBV29-1 to TRBJ2-3; TRBD2 matches 8 bases. V lost 0 bases and J lost 6; bases outside the gene matches: 17. CDR1 is SQVTM, CDR2 ANQGSEA, per germline. There are 18 residues in the CDR3. This CDR3 reads CSVEDSMSGGRQADTQYF. The CDR3 DNA reads TGCAGCGTTGAAGATAGTATGAGCGGGGGACGCCAAGCGGATACGCAGTATTTT.

This clonotype was counted at least ten times. The library was prepared for alpha chains; this beta chain is a stray read, so its frequency means little. J is TRBJ2-1 and V is TRBV6-1; D unclear. CDR1 is MNHNS, CDR2 SASEGT, per germline. This CDR3 region has 13 residues. V lost 2 bases, J lost 9 bases, and 11 bases lay in between. CDR3 region: CASSERRGIEQFF. For the CDR3, the DNA is TGTGCCAGCAGTGAAAGGCGTGGGATTGAGCAGTTCTTC.

There are many counts of this clonotype. A junction boundary mismatches the germline segment, possibly from a read error. Since it is a stray read in a library aimed at alpha chains, this beta chain has a size that is not meaningful. The CDR3 protein is CASSSPDPGPLSF. CDR3 sequence (DNA): TGTGCCAGCAGTTCCCCAGATCCGGGCCCTTTGTCTTTC. This chain uses TRBV28 with TRBJ2-6; D is unresolved. The CDR3 extends over 13 amino acids. Germline values: CDR1 MDHEN, CDR2 SYDVKM.

In its sample, this clonotype is medium-sized (0.01 to 0.1%). The size of this beta chain means little, since it is a stray read in a library made for alpha chains. The chain joins TRBV6-4 to TRBJ2-7, with D unclear. V lost 10 bases to trimming and J lost 3 bases, with 4 bases between them. The CDR3 runs to 9 residues. In germline, CDR1 is MRHNA, CDR2 SNTAGT. The CDR3 region is CAIYYEQYF. The CDR3 DNA reads TGTGCCATTTACTACGAGCAGTACTTC.

This clonotype has at least ten counts. This beta chain is a stray read from a library made for alpha chains; its abundance is not meaningful. This chain connects TRBV20-1 to TRBJ2-3, with 8 nucleotides matching TRBD1. This CDR3 is built from 14 residues. Germline V lookup: CDR1 DFQATT, CDR2 SNEGSKA (reference sequence). Losses at the gene ends were 6 bases for V and 2 bases for J; bases not matched to a gene: 7. The CDR3 loop is CSAQGQDHTDTQYF. The CDR3 DNA follows: TGCAGTGCCCAGGGACAGGACCACACAGATACGCAGTATTTT.

In this sample, this clonotype turned up many times. This beta chain is a stray sequence in a library constructed for alpha chains; its clone size is not meaningful. The chain joins TRBV7-8 to TRBJ1-2; possible D gene TRBD1, 5 bases. The V gene's germline CDR1 is SGHVS and CDR2 FQNEAQ. Trimming took off 5 bases at V and 8 bases at J, with 12 bases between the two ends. There are 12 residues in the CDR3. This chain's CDR3 is CASSRDSRGYTF. The CDR3 region has the DNA TGTGCCAGCAGCCGTGACAGTCGCGGCTACACCTTC.

This clonotype was seen many times. The library was prepared for alpha chains; this beta chain is a stray read, so its frequency means little. The chain is built from TRBV5-6 and TRBJ2-3; D uncertain. With 0 bases removed from V and 2 bases from J, the gap between germline ends came to 4 bases. The CDR3 extends over 13 amino acids. Germline CDR1 is SGHDT and CDR2 is YYEEEE. In DNA, the CDR3 is TGTGCCAGCAGCTTGGAACTCACAGATACGCAGTATTTT. Amino acids: CASSLELTDTQYF.

Worth noting for this clonotype: This beta chain is a stray sequence in a library constructed for alpha chains; its clone size is not meaningful. The gene calls are TRBV6-5 and TRBJ2-5; TRBD1 agrees at 7 bases. The CDR3 extends over 15 amino acids. The trim removed 6 bases at V and 5 bases at J, leaving 12 bases unmatched. The germline gives CDR1 MNHEY, CDR2 SVGAGI. The CDR3 DNA reads as TGTGCCAGCAGCCGACACCCGACAGGGTTGGAGACCCAGTACTTC. Protein product: CASSRHPTGLETQYF.

This clonotype was counted at least ten times. This beta chain is off target for a library built for alpha chains, so its abundance means little. As DNA, the CDR3 is TGTGCCAGCGACGACAGGCCACAAGAGACCCAGTACTTC. Its translation: CASDDRPQETQYF. The chain has TRBV28 and TRBJ2-5; the D gene is possibly TRBD1 (6 bases). Germline V gene lookup returns CDR1 MDHEN and CDR2 SYDVKM. The CDR3 consists of 13 residues. The V end lost 8 bases, the J end lost 2 bases, and 12 bases lay between the germline ends.

The table lists this clonotype with a few counts. This beta chain lies outside the target of a library built for alpha chains; its clone size means little. The V call is TRBV27, the J call TRBJ2-7; 7 bases align to TRBD1. The CDR3 covers 15 residues. The ends lost 0 bases at V and 2 bases at J; junction bases unmatched: 4. The germline V gene has CDR1 MNHEY and CDR2 SMNVEV (reference sequence). As DNA, the CDR3 is TGTGCCAGCAGTTTATCGGGGACAGTACCCTACGAGCAGTACTTC. This gives the protein CASSLSGTVPYEQYF.

This clonotype is medium-sized by share. This beta chain slipped into a library made for alpha chains as a stray read, so its size is not meaningful. The genes are TRBV29-1 and TRBJ2-6, with D tentatively TRBD1 (6 bases). The germline V gene has CDR1 SQVTM and CDR2 ANQGSEA. The CDR3 is 14 residues long. V was clipped by 8 bases and J by 4 bases, with 15 bases between them. CDR3 residues: CSPIGGPGANVLTF. CDR3 bases: TGCAGCCCAATAGGGGGTCCCGGGGCCAACGTCCTGACTTTC.

This clonotype was counted many times. This beta chain is a stray sequence in a library constructed for alpha chains; its clone size is not meaningful. The chain's CDR3 is CASSPQPGANVLTF. The DNA of the CDR3 is TGTGCCAGCAGCCCACAGCCTGGGGCCAACGTCCTGACTTTC. This chain uses TRBV7-2 with TRBJ2-6, with D hard to call. This CDR3 has 14 residues. Germline V lookup: CDR1 SGHTA, CDR2 FQGNSA. Trimming took 5 bases from V and 2 from J, leaving 7 bases between them.

This clonotype was seen many times. With the library built for alpha chains, this beta chain is off target and its frequency is not meaningful. The CDR3 nucleotides read TGTGCCAGCAGCTTCGAAGCGGGAGGAGATACGCAGTATTTT. Encoded protein: CASSFEAGGDTQYF. The chain joins TRBV11-3 to TRBJ2-3, with 9 bases that match TRBD2. The CDR3 is made up of 14 amino acids. V was pared by 3 bases and J by 5 bases, with 3 bases of the junction left unmatched. The V gene's germline CDR1 is SGHNT and CDR2 YENEEA.

This clonotype was detected ten times or more. This beta chain appears as a stray read in a library generated for alpha chains; its size is not informative. The V gene is TRBV12-3 or TRBV12-4, the J gene TRBJ2-6; TRBD1 matches at 7 bases. J gave up 0 bases and V 5 bases, and 10 bases lay outside the gene matches. CDR3 length: 18 residues. In nucleotides, the CDR3 is TGTGCCAGCAGTCTAGACAGGGTTACCCTCTCTGGGGCCAACGTCCTGACTTTC. Its protein is CASSLDRVTLSGANVLTF.

This clonotype was picked up a small number of times. Little can be read into the size of this beta chain, an off-target read in a library designed for alpha chains. The chain recombines TRBV12-3 or TRBV12-4 with TRBJ2-7, with TRBD1 as a possible D gene (5 bases). Trimming cost V 3 bases and J 6 bases, with 12 bases left between them. This CDR3 has 13 amino acids. This chain's CDR3 is CASSLGQAGEQYF. CDR3 nucleotide sequence: TGTGCCAGCAGTTTGGGGCAGGCCGGCGAGCAGTACTTC.